These 6 T cell receptor beta chains share one sample of origin, sequenced in a study of post-analysis software for immune sequencing data (dated by TCRdb to between 2014 and 2017). General study outcomes and caveats: Several TRBV segments, including TRBV5-6, TRBV5-1 and TRBV20-1, were significantly more frequent in patients than controls.

The library was generated by PCR. Sequencing was carried out with an Illumina HiSeq 2500. Unique molecular identifiers were incorporated into TCR beta cDNA libraries to reduce PCR and sequencing biases. Starting from the raw public reads, TCRdb applied fastp trimming at Q25, assembled clones with MiXCR and retained in-frame beta chains. Rows with a matching CDR3 protein are joined into one entry that keeps the most common DNA and genes. The sample contains 430,000 or so distinct CDR3 sequences, approximately 42% of them found a single time. 7.6% of the sample belongs to the ten largest clones. Which antigens these TCRs recognize remains unknown. The specimen was blood. Every receptor here comes from a girl aged 2-10 years with multiple sclerosis.

This clonotype was found a few times. The CDR3 loop reads CASSLRLAETQYF. Written as DNA, the CDR3 is TGTGCCAGCAGCCTACGACTAGCCGAGACCCAGTACTTC. The chain carries TRBV3-1 and TRBJ2-5; 7 bases are a match to TRBD2. The CDR3 contains 13 residues. Germline-derived CDR1 and CDR2 are LGHDT and YNNKEL (reference sequence). The V gene end was trimmed by 4 bases and the J gene end by 5 bases; junction bases not matched to a gene: 4.

This chain joins TRBV20-1 and TRBJ2-7, with 12 positions matching TRBD2. Germline CDR1 is DFQATT and CDR2 is SNEGSKA (reference sequence). J gave up 4 bases and V 6 bases, and 4 bases lay outside the gene matches. This CDR3 contains 13 residues. The CDR3 nucleotides read TGCAGTGCGGTCGGACTAGCGGGGTACGAGCAGTACTTC. It is translated as CSAVGLAGYEQYF.

J is TRBJ2-7 and V is TRBV10-3; 12 bases are a match to TRBD2. The CDR3 sequence is 19 residues long. Trimming took 3 bases from V and 1 from J; bases not matched to a gene: 13. Germline V gene lookup returns CDR1 ENHRY and CDR2 SYGVKD. CDR3 sequence: CAISEGFGLAGGSSYEQYF. CDR3 DNA sequence: TGTGCCATCAGTGAAGGCTTCGGGCTAGCGGGGGGGTCGTCCTACGAGCAGTACTTC.

The chain carries TRBV27 and TRBJ2-7; D may correspond to TRBD1 or TRBD2 (5 bases each). V lost 0 bases and J 0 bases, leaving 18 bases between the germline ends. The V gene's germline CDR1 is MNHEY and CDR2 SMNVEV (reference sequence). CDR3 length: 18 amino acids. The DNA of the CDR3 is TGTGCCAGCAGTTTATCGGGGGAACTGTACACCCGCTCCTACGAGCAGTACTTC. Its translation is CASSLSGELYTRSYEQYF.

This rearrangement joins TRBV11-2 to TRBJ2-1; 14 bases fit TRBD2. V gave up 4 bases and J gave up 1 base; unmatched junction bases: 18. Per the germline V gene, CDR1 is SGHAT and CDR2 is FQNNGV. The CDR3 has 22 residues. The CDR3 sequence is CASSSPRMTSGREQGSYNEQFF. The CDR3 DNA is TGTGCCAGCAGCTCACCCCGGATGACTAGCGGGAGGGAGCAAGGATCCTACAATGAGCAGTTCTTC.

The V and J genes are TRBV6-5 and TRBJ2-1; 7 bases map to TRBD1. The CDR3 loop spans 16 amino acids. V lost 6 bases, J lost 4 bases, and 12 bases stayed unmatched. Germline V gene sequence: CDR1 MNHEY, CDR2 SVGAGI. The CDR3 loop is CASSSFRDRVYNEQFF. Written as DNA, the CDR3 is TGTGCCAGCAGCTCTTTCCGGGACAGAGTTTACAATGAGCAGTTCTTC.